These T cell receptor beta chains were read from a single sample in a study of blood T cells in healthy people across ages. TCRdb analysed the 5' RACE reads with MiXCR anew, one entry per CDR3 protein. The data contain around 1.5 million distinct CDR3 sequences, approximately 59% of them singletons. Material for sequencing was blood. These receptors all stem from a man aged 18 to 30 in good health. CDR3s include the opening cysteine and the closing phenylalanine or tryptophan. The order of the fields is clone size, D gene, J gene, V gene, CDR3 DNA, CDR3 protein. A D gene is named only where the DNA matches it firmly. Clone size is given for some rows only: seen once, a few or many times, or a class if the clone is expanded.

NA	NA	TRBJ2-1	TRBV20-1	TGCAGTGCAGAGGACAGAAACCTCTACAATGAGCAGTTCTTC	CSAEDRNLYNEQFF
once	NA	TRBJ1-1	TRBV7-9	TGTGCCAGCCAACTGGGGTCGACATTGAACACTGAAGCTTTCTTT	CASQLGSTLNTEAFF
NA	NA	TRBJ2-7	TRBV4-1	TGCGCCAGCAGCCCCCGGGCCAGCGCCCACGAGCAGTACTTC	CASSPRASAHEQYF
NA	TRBD2	TRBJ2-3	TRBV7-9	TGTGCCAGCAGCTCAGTTGGGCGGGGGGGTTTTGTGGATACGCAGTATTTT	CASSSVGRGGFVDTQYF
few	NA	TRBJ2-3	TRBV5-1	TGCGCCAGCAGCCTCACTAGCACCCGAGGTACAGATACGCAGTATTTT	CASSLTSTRGTDTQYF
NA	NA	TRBJ2-5	TRBV20-1	TGCAGTGCTAGAGAGAGTGGCAGGGTCGAGCGGTACTTC	CSARESGRVERYF
once	NA	TRBJ1-1	TRBV27	TGTGCCAGCAGGCCGGGACACCAGAACACTGAAGCTTTCTTT	CASRPGHQNTEAFF
NA	NA	TRBJ2-1	TRBV20-1	TGCAGTGCTCCGGCGGCTATCTACAATGAGCAGTTCTTC	CSAPAAIYNEQFF
NA	TRBD1	TRBJ2-5	TRBV7-2	TGTGCCAGCAGCTTAGGCCCCAGGGGGTCCTCCTACAATGAGCAGTACTTC	CASSLGPRGSSYNEQYF
NA	NA	TRBJ2-3	TRBV14	TGTGCCAGCAGCCAAGATATTGGAGTTCTGGATACGCAGTATTTT	CASSQDIGVLDTQYF
NA	TRBD2	TRBJ2-3	TRBV15	TGTGCCACCAGCAGAGATCTTTGGTCCGGGGGGGCCACAGATACGCAGTATTTT	CATSRDLWSGGATDTQYF
NA	NA	TRBJ1-2	TRBV29-1	TGCAGCGTTGTAAATGCTGGGAGTTATGGCTACACCTTC	CSVVNAGSYGYTF
NA	NA	TRBJ2-5	TRBV10-3	TGTGCCATCAGTGACTCCCGAGACCCACCCGAAGAGACCCAGTACTTC	CAISDSRDPPEETQYF
few	NA	TRBJ1-6	TRBV12-3/TRBV12-4	TGTGCCAGCAGCCAGGACTATAATTCACCCCTCCACTTT	CASSQDYNSPLHF
NA	NA	TRBJ2-2	TRBV19	TGTGCCACCTCTTCCGGGGCGCCGACCGGGGAGCTGTTTTTT	CATSSGAPTGELFF
many	NA	TRBJ2-1	TRBV20-1	TGCAGTGCTAGAGGGCAGTTCAGCTCTAATACCTACAATGAGCAGTTCTTC	CSARGQFSSNTYNEQFF
NA	NA	TRBJ1-2	TRBV5-5	TGTGCCAGCAGCCGTTTCCCCGGGGAGACACTGGACTATGGCTACACCTTC	CASSRFPGETLDYGYTF
NA	NA	TRBJ1-2	TRBV4-1	TGCGCCAGCAGCCAAGGGGCATCAGCCGCCGATGGCTACACCTTC	CASSQGASAADGYTF
NA	NA	TRBJ2-7	TRBV6-2/TRBV6-3	TGTGCCAGCACCACGTCGTATGGAAGTAACGAGCAGTACTTC	CASTTSYGSNEQYF
NA	NA	TRBJ2-3	TRBV6-5	TGTGCCAGCAGTTACCCCACCTCTTCAGATACGCAGTATTTT	CASSYPTSSDTQYF
NA	NA	TRBJ1-2	TRBV28	TGTGCCAGCAGTTCCGCTGAGGGGGTTGGCTACACCTTC	CASSSAEGVGYTF
NA	NA	TRBJ2-1	TRBV12-3/TRBV12-4	TGTGCCAGCAGTTTAGGCCGGGAAAAGGAGCAGTTCTTC	CASSLGREKEQFF
NA	NA	TRBJ2-7	TRBV4-1	TGCGCCAGCAGCGCCGGGCCGTCCTACGGGCAGTACTTC	CASSAGPSYGQYF
NA	TRBD1	TRBJ1-1	TRBV6-5	TGTGCCTGCTACAGGGGGATTAACACTGAAGCTTTCTTT	CACYRGINTEAFF
NA	NA	TRBJ1-2	TRBV28	TGTGCCAGCAGTTTAGTTGGGGCAGGGAACTATGGCTACACCTTC	CASSLVGAGNYGYTF
NA	NA	TRBJ1-5	TRBV27	TGTGCCAGCAGTGACGGGGTCCTTAATCAGCCCCAGCATTTT	CASSDGVLNQPQHF
NA	NA	TRBJ2-7	TRBV20-1	TGCAGTGCTAAAGGGGACGGAACCTGGGTCGGGAGGCAGTACTTC	CSAKGDGTWVGRQYF
NA	NA	TRBJ2-7	TRBV4-1	TGCGCCAGCAGCCTCCGGGACCCAACCTACGAGCAGTACTTC	CASSLRDPTYEQYF
NA	NA	TRBJ2-7	TRBV18	TGTGCCAGCTCACAAGGGGGGGTAACGACCGGGTACGAGCAGTACTTC	CASSQGGVTTGYEQYF
NA	TRBD1	TRBJ2-7	TRBV4-2	TGTGCCAGCAGCCAAGGGGTGGGGACAGGGTACGAGCAGTACTTC	CASSQGVGTGYEQYF
once	TRBD2	TRBJ2-5	TRBV20-1	TGCAGTGCTAGAGATCCCAGCGGGGGGTTGGAGACCCAGTACTTC	CSARDPSGGLETQYF
NA	TRBD1	TRBJ1-1	TRBV5-6	TGTGCCAGCAGCTTGAAGTACAGGGGGATCTCGGGAACTGAAGCTTTCTTT	CASSLKYRGISGTEAFF
NA	NA	TRBJ1-1	TRBV6-1	TGTGCCAGCAGGGAGGGGAAGGGAACTGAAGCTTTCTTT	CASREGKGTEAFF
NA	TRBD1	TRBJ2-1	TRBV2	TGTGCCAGCAGAGAGGGGGCCGATTATTCCAATGAGCAGTTCTTC	CASREGADYSNEQFF
NA	NA	TRBJ1-1	TRBV20-1	TGCAGTGCTAGAGTCAGTTTTCTCGGGACTGAGGCTTTCTTT	CSARVSFLGTEAFF
NA	NA	TRBJ2-3	TRBV10-3	TGTGCCATCAGTGACCCCCCGGGACCAGGCACAGATACGCAGTATTTT	CAISDPPGPGTDTQYF
NA	NA	TRBJ1-2	TRBV4-1	TGCGCCAGCAGCCAAGGGGGACAAAATGGCTACACCTTC	CASSQGGQNGYTF
few	TRBD2	TRBJ2-7	TRBV7-2	TGTGCCAGCAGCTTCCTAGCGGGGCCCCACGAGCAGTACTTC	CASSFLAGPHEQYF
few	NA	TRBJ2-5	TRBV5-1	TGCGCCAGCACATTTGGCAGAGGTCAAGAGACCCAGTACTTC	CASTFGRGQETQYF
few	NA	TRBJ2-1	TRBV27	TGTGCCAGCAGTTTATCAGCCTCTAATGAGCAGTTCTTC	CASSLSASNEQFF
few	NA	TRBJ1-2	TRBV20-1	TGCAGTGCTAGAGATTTTTCAGGGACCTATGGCTACACCTTC	CSARDFSGTYGYTF
NA	TRBD1	TRBJ2-7	TRBV6-1	TGTGCCAGCAGAACGGGACAGGCCCTCTCCTACGAGCAGTACTTC	CASRTGQALSYEQYF
once	NA	TRBJ2-7	TRBV11-2	TGTGCCAGCAGCTTAGCGGCGGAGAGCTCCTACGAGCAGTACTTC	CASSLAAESSYEQYF
few	NA	TRBJ2-6	TRBV10-1	TGCGCCAGCGTCAGCTCTGGGGCCAACGTCCTGACTTTC	CASVSSGANVLTF
NA	TRBD1	TRBJ1-2	TRBV29-1	TGCAGCGTTACAGTTACAGGGGGGGACTATGGCTACACCTTC	CSVTVTGGDYGYTF
NA	TRBD1	TRBJ1-2	TRBV5-1	TGCGCCAGCAGCTTGGATCAGGGGGCTAACTATGGCTGCACCTTC	CASSLDQGANYGCTF
NA	TRBD2	TRBJ2-2	TRBV29-1	TGCAGCGTTGGTGGCGGGGGGGCTAACACCGGGGAGCTGTTTTTT	CSVGGGGANTGELFF
NA	NA	TRBJ1-2	TRBV20-1	TGCAGTGCTTCCCCTCCCGGCGGCTACACGGGCTACACCTTC	CSASPPGGYTGYTF
NA	NA	TRBJ2-1	TRBV2	TGTGCCAGTTGGGGACGGAGGAACAATGAGCAGTTCTTC	CASWGRRNNEQFF
once	NA	TRBJ2-7	TRBV6-2/TRBV6-3	TGTGCCAGCAGTTACGGTTGGAGGGACAGAAGGATCGAGCAGTACTTC	CASSYGWRDRRIEQYF
NA	TRBD2	TRBJ2-5	TRBV9	TGTGCCAGCAGCGTCTTGACTAGCGGACAAGAGACCCAGTACTTC	CASSVLTSGQETQYF
NA	NA	TRBJ2-1	TRBV7-2	TGTGCCAGCCACGCACTAGGCTACAATGAGCAGTTCTTC	CASHALGYNEQFF
few	NA	TRBJ2-7	TRBV10-3	TGTGCCATCTCTACAGGAGCCCAGGAGCAGTACTTC	CAISTGAQEQYF
NA	TRBD2	TRBJ2-2	TRBV6-5	TGTGCCAGCAGTTATTTAGCGGGGGGGCTAAACACCGGGGAGCTGTTTTTT	CASSYLAGGLNTGELFF
NA	NA	TRBJ2-3	TRBV20-1	TGCAGTGCAGTCAGGGGTTTAGGGGATACGCAGTATTTT	CSAVRGLGDTQYF
NA	TRBD1	TRBJ2-7	TRBV2	TGTGCCAGCAGTGGGGGGCGAGAAGGGACAGGCTCCTACAATGAGCAGTACTTC	CASSGGREGTGSYNEQYF
NA	TRBD1	TRBJ2-1	TRBV6-5	TGTGCCAGCAGCCGACGGACAGGGAGCTCCTACAATGAGCAGTTCTTC	CASSRRTGSSYNEQFF
few	NA	TRBJ1-2	TRBV27	TGTGCCAGCAGTTCCCGATACAGGAGGTACTATGGCTACACCTTC	CASSSRYRRYYGYTF
NA	TRBD2	TRBJ2-1	TRBV5-1	TGCGCCAGCAGCTTGGACGGTACTAGCGGGAGGGTTAATGAGCAGTTCTTC	CASSLDGTSGRVNEQFF
NA	NA	TRBJ2-5	TRBV6-2/TRBV6-3	TGTGCCAGCAGTTACGGTGTTGAGACCCAGTACTTC	CASSYGVETQYF